The next 22 T cell receptor beta chains were all read from a single sample in a study of blood T cell repertoires in COVID-19. Measured with immunoSEQ multiplex PCR; TCRdb has only the in-frame clones, and not every one. Of a few hundred thousand clones in the sample, approximately 90% were seen once. Source material: PBMCs or T cells enriched from blood (not recorded which). These receptors all come from a woman aged 18-35 years who had recovered from COVID-19.

This chain uses TRBV7-8 with TRBJ2-2, with TRBD2 as a possible D gene (6 bases). Germline V gives CDR1 SGHVS, CDR2 FQNEAQ. The CDR3 covers 17 residues. The V and J ends lost 0 bases and 2 bases respectively, with 13 bases between them. The CDR3 spells CASSLASGVSNTGELFF. The CDR3 nucleotides read TGTGCCAGCAGCTTAGCGTCGGGGGTCAGTAACACCGGGGAGCTGTTTTTT.

V is TRBV27 and J is TRBJ1-6, with D perhaps TRBD1 (5 bases). The CDR3 loop spans 13 amino acids. Per germline, CDR1 MNHEY and CDR2 SMNVEV (reference sequence). Trimming cost V 5 bases and J 6 bases, with 8 bases left between them. For the CDR3, the DNA is TGTGCCAGCAGTCCCCAGGGTAATTCACCCCTCCACTTT. It is translated as CASSPQGNSPLHF.

The rearrangement uses TRBV5-8 and TRBJ2-4, with TRBD1 matching 7 bases. The V segment lost 0 bases and the J segment 4 bases; nucleotides outside the gene matches: 4. CDR3 length: 15 residues. Germline V gives CDR1 SGHTS, CDR2 YDEGEE. The CDR3 DNA follows: TGTGCCAGCAGCTTGGGACAGGGTCGGAAAAACATTCAGTACTTC. Its protein is CASSLGQGRKNIQYF.

The chain is built from TRBV14 and TRBJ2-5; 7 nucleotides match TRBD1. The germline gives CDR1 SGHDN, CDR2 FVKESK. V gave up 4 bases and J gave up 4 bases; unmatched junction bases: 9. This CDR3 comprises 15 residues. The CDR3 DNA reads as TGTGCCAGCAGCCGCTACAGGGGTCGAGGAGAGACCCAGTACTTC. Its protein product is CASSRYRGRGETQYF. Using reference TRBV14 and TRBJ2-5 for the parts outside the CDR3, the full variable domain is EAGVTQFPSHSVIEKGQTVTLRCDPISGHDNLYWYRRVMGKEIKFLLHFVKESKQDESGMPNNRFLAERTGGTYSTLKVQPAELEDSGVYFCASSRYRGRGETQYFGPGTRLLVL.

This chain connects TRBV5-1 to TRBJ2-1, with TRBD1 identical over 7 bases. This CDR3 contains 17 residues. V dropped 3 bases and J dropped 3; count of bases not matched to a gene: 12. CDR1 is SGHRS, CDR2 YFSETQ, per germline. The CDR3 DNA sequence: TGCGCCAGCAGCTCACGACCTCCGGGACAGAGCTACAATGAGCAGTTCTTC. It yields the protein CASSSRPPGQSYNEQFF.

The chain combines TRBV5-1 with TRBJ2-4; weak D call: TRBD2 (5 bases). The CDR3 consists of 18 residues. From germline, CDR1 is SGHRS and CDR2 YFSETQ. The V gene lost 3 bases and the J gene lost 0 bases, with 19 bases spanning the gap. The CDR3 is CASSYGLLPPLAKNIQYF. Written as DNA, the CDR3 is TGCGCCAGCAGCTACGGACTTCTACCGCCGCTAGCCAAAAACATTCAGTACTTC.

The chain joins TRBV7-2 to TRBJ2-1; TRBD2 agrees at 7 bases. J gave up 3 bases and V 1 base, and 3 bases lay outside the gene matches. The CDR3 runs to 15 residues. In germline, CDR1 is SGHTA, CDR2 FQGNSA. The CDR3 region is CASSLGAGDYNEQFF. The CDR3 coding sequence is TGTGCCAGCAGCTTAGGGGCGGGAGACTACAATGAGCAGTTCTTC.

This chain links TRBV18 with TRBJ1-1; tentative D call: TRBD1 (5 bases). V gave up 6 bases and J gave up 4 bases, with 18 bases separating them. The V gene's germline CDR1 is KGHSH and CDR2 LQKENI. CDR3 size: 15 residues. The CDR3 bases are TGTGCCAGCTCGCAAGGGGTGGGATGGAGCACTGAAGCTTTCTTT. As protein: CASSQGVGWSTEAFF.

The J gene is TRBJ1-2, the V gene TRBV7-3; unclear D gene. The CDR3 spans 13 residues. Germline assignment: CDR1 SGHTA and CDR2 FQGTGA. Trimming took off 5 bases at V and 5 bases at J, with 12 bases between the two ends. For the CDR3, the DNA is TGTGCCAGCAGCCCGGGGTACAGATATGGCTACACCTTC. This sequence encodes CASSPGYRYGYTF.

The chain links TRBV13 to TRBJ1-6, with D possibly being TRBD1 (5 bases). The CDR3 covers 16 residues. Trimming shortened V by 5 bases and J by 3 bases, and 14 bases separated the two germline ends. From germline, CDR1 is PRHDT and CDR2 FYEKMQ (reference sequence). This CDR3 reads CASSHRRQNYNSPLHF. The CDR3 DNA follows: TGTGCCAGCAGCCACCGGAGACAGAACTATAATTCACCCCTCCACTTT.

This chain uses TRBV7-8 with TRBJ1-1; possibly TRBD1 for D (6 bases). The V gene lost 4 bases and the J gene lost 4 bases, with 16 bases spanning the gap. The CDR3 covers 15 residues. In germline, CDR1 is SGHVS, CDR2 FQNEAQ. Here the CDR3 reads CASSYRQARVTEAFF. The CDR3 DNA reads TGTGCCAGCAGCTATAGACAGGCGAGGGTCACTGAAGCTTTCTTT. The full variable domain, with the rest looked up from reference TRBV7-8 and TRBJ1-1, is GAGVSQSPRYKVAKRGQDVALRCDPISGHVSLFWYQQALGQGPEFLTYFQNEAQLDKSGLPSDRFFAERPEGSVSTLKIQRTQQEDSAVYLCASSYRQARVTEAFFGQGTRLTVV.

This clone has only one observation. At one end, the junction sequence differs from germline, possibly due to a read error. V usage is TRBV18 and J usage is TRBJ1-1; D may be TRBD1 (5 bases). Germline values: CDR1 KGHSH, CDR2 LQKENI. The CDR3 covers 14 residues. In DNA form, the CDR3 reads TGTGCCAGCTCACAGGGCAGGGCGAACCCTGAAGCTTTCTTT. This gives the protein CASSQGRANPEAFF.

The chain combines TRBV7-2 with TRBJ1-5; 12 positions agree with TRBD1. Per the germline V gene, CDR1 is SGHTA and CDR2 is FQGNSA. V lost 0 bases and J lost 6; bases outside the gene matches: 6. The CDR3 loop spans 17 amino acids. CDR3 nucleotides: TGTGCCAGCAGCTTAGCGGGACAGGGGGCGAGTGGTCAGCCCCAGCATTTT. Its translation: CASSLAGQGASGQPQHF.

In its sample, this clone was seen once. V usage is TRBV29-1 and J usage is TRBJ2-7; 7 bases align to TRBD2. CDR1 is SQVTM, CDR2 ANQGSEA, per germline. This CDR3 is built from 12 residues. Trimming at V came to 0 bases and at J to 6 bases, leaving 2 bases not matched to a gene. The CDR3 DNA sequence: TGCAGCGTTGAAGATACTAGCGCCGAGCAGTACTTC. Its protein is CSVEDTSAEQYF.

The chain is built from TRBV7-6 and TRBJ2-7, with a weak D call TRBD2 (6 bases). This CDR3 contains 15 residues. The germline V and J ends were trimmed by 1 base and 1 base, with 11 bases remaining between them. Germline V CDR1 and CDR2: SGHVS, FNYEAQ. As DNA, the CDR3 is TGTGCCAGCAGCTTAGGGGGGACTGCGTCCTACGAGCAGTACTTC. It is translated as CASSLGGTASYEQYF.

The chain uses TRBV5-1 and TRBJ1-1, with TRBD1 as a possible D gene (5 bases). The germline V and J ends were trimmed by 6 bases and 0 bases, with 15 bases remaining between them. Germline values: CDR1 SGHRS, CDR2 YFSETQ. The CDR3 totals 15 residues. The DNA for the CDR3 is TGCGCCAGCACGACCACGGGGGTTCTGAACACTGAAGCTTTCTTT. As protein: CASTTTGVLNTEAFF.

The chain combines TRBV2 with TRBJ1-2; no firm D call. Deletions cut 4 bases from V and 4 bases from J, with 10 bases between. The CDR3 has 13 amino acids. Per germline, CDR1 SNHLY and CDR2 FYNNEI. CDR3: CASSGGPLYGYTF. The CDR3 DNA sequence: TGTGCCAGCAGTGGAGGGCCGCTCTATGGCTACACCTTC.

The chain combines TRBV11-3 with TRBJ2-5, with a tentative D call TRBD2 (7 bases). In germline, CDR1 is SGHNT, CDR2 YENEEA. This CDR3 contains 13 residues. Trimming cost V 5 bases and J 1 base, with 8 bases left between them. This chain's CDR3 is CASSRGAQETQYF. CDR3 in DNA: TGTGCCAGCAGCCGGGGGGCCCAAGAGACCCAGTACTTC. The whole variable domain, filled in from reference TRBV11-3 and TRBJ2-5, reads EAGVVQSPRYKIIEKKQPVAFWCNPISGHNTLYWYLQNLGQGPELLIRYENEEAVDDSQLPKDRFSAERLKGVDSTLKIQPAELGDSAVYLCASSRGAQETQYFGPGTRLLVL.

This sequence joins TRBV5-1 and TRBJ2-5, with 8 bases that match TRBD2. Germline CDR1 is SGHRS and CDR2 is YFSETQ. This CDR3 is 14 amino acids long. Trimming removed 8 bases from V and 2 bases from J; junction bases left unmatched: 8. The CDR3 DNA sequence: TGCGCCAGTTTTGCGGGGGGAGCTCAAGAGACCCAGTACTTC. As protein: CASFAGGAQETQYF.

This chain connects TRBV19 to TRBJ1-5, with 7 bases matching TRBD1. The CDR3 loop spans 15 amino acids. Germline CDR1 is LNHDA and CDR2 is SQIVND (reference sequence). Losses at the gene ends were 5 bases for V and 0 bases for J; bases not matched to a gene: 4. CDR3 residues: CASSYGTASNQPQHF. The CDR3 DNA is TGTGCCAGTAGTTATGGGACAGCTAGCAATCAGCCCCAGCATTTT. The whole variable domain, filled in from reference TRBV19 and TRBJ1-5, reads DGGITQSPKYLFRKEGQNVTLSCEQNLNHDAMYWYRQDPGQGLRLIYYSQIVNDFQKGDIAEGYSVSREKKESFPLTVTSAQKNPTAFYLCASSYGTASNQPQHFGDGTRLSIL.

CDR3 DNA sequence: TGCGCCAGCAGCTTCGGTGGACACCTATCCTCCTACGAGCAGTACTTC. As protein: CASSFGGHLSSYEQYF. The chain uses TRBV5-1 and TRBJ2-7, with a tentative D call TRBD1 (5 bases). Germline V gives CDR1 SGHRS, CDR2 YFSETQ. V lost 2 bases, J lost 0 bases, and 15 bases lay in between. The CDR3 is 16 amino acids.

The table lists this clone with a few counts. The J gene is TRBJ1-1, the V gene TRBV19; no reliable D call. The V gene lost 3 bases and the J gene lost 0 bases, with 11 bases spanning the gap. The CDR3 is made up of 15 amino acids. Germline CDR1 and CDR2: LNHDA and SQIVND (reference sequence). The DNA for the CDR3 is TGTGCCAGTAGTATGGGCCCGATCATGAACACTGAAGCTTTCTTT. Residues: CASSMGPIMNTEAFF.